This T cell receptor beta chain was sequenced in a study of cytomegalovirus exposure and HLA in healthy donors. Whole-study results and caveats: The TCR clusters that emerged in the first cohort tended, a later analysis found, to co-occur in the approximately 110 validation repertoires. Reports described diagnosis of cytomegalovirus status by the classifier as highly specific and sensitive. Most TCR sequences were seen very rarely across donors, but some public TCRs occurred in many.

Sequencing used immunoSEQ multiplex PCR; TCRdb keeps in-frame clones, though not all of them. The table has 150,000 to 200,000 clones, roughly 96% seen once. With respect to this clone: The target antigen is unknown.

Trimming at V came to 2 bases and at J to 4 bases, leaving 5 bases not matched to a gene. Per germline, CDR1 SNHLY and CDR2 FYNNEI. The CDR3 length is 15 residues. The rearrangement uses TRBV2 and TRBJ2-3; 8 positions match TRBD2. This receptor was identified in a woman younger than 35 in good health and CMV-seronegative. The sequencing input was PBMCs. The CDR3 here is CASSELRGAADTQYF. CDR3 DNA sequence: TGTGCCAGCAGTGAACTGCGGGGGGCCGCAGATACGCAGTATTTT.